Described below is a single T cell receptor beta chain sequence and its context. Its target is unknown. The data were obtained in a study of CD8 T cells in ankylosing spondylitis. Overall study results and limits: Past research had described some motif variants in reactive arthritis synovial fluid and blood.

TCRdb re-derived calls from the 5' RACE reads in MiXCR, one entry per CDR3 protein. The data contain 45,000 or so distinct CDR3 sequences, 11% of them seen just once; the ten biggest clones take up approximately 1.4%. V lost 0 bases and J 6 bases, leaving 9 bases between the germline ends. CDR3 size: 12 residues. Germline CDR1 SQVTM, CDR2 ANQGSEA. Sequenced sample: blood, either unsorted or a sorted T cell fraction (not recorded which). The J gene is TRBJ2-7, the V gene TRBV29-1; maybe TRBD2 (5 bases). The receptor comes from a male donor with ankylosing spondylitis or in good health (not recorded which). The CDR3 nucleotides read TGCAGCGTTGAAGATCGGGGATTCGAGCAGTACTTC. This encodes CSVEDRGFEQYF.